The T cell receptor beta chain under discussion was sequenced for a study of blood T cells in healthy people across ages. This clonotype was seen only a few times. With 2 bases removed from V and 4 bases from J, the gap between germline ends came to 19 bases. This CDR3 is built from 17 residues. The germline CDR1 and CDR2 sequences are SGDLS and YYNGEE. The second PCR ran about 6 to 11 cycles with a sample-barcoded 5' primer and J-beta primers. TCRdb re-analysed the 5' RACE reads in MiXCR, keeping a single row per CDR3 protein. The sample consists of 850,000 to 1,300,000 distinct CDR3 sequences, around 45% of them appearing once.

V and J are TRBV9 and TRBJ2-1; D unresolved. The sample taken for sequencing was blood. The receptor's source is a woman aged 60-75 years in good health. The CDR3 protein is CASSVHSRTPNYNEQFF. DNA of the CDR3: TGTGCCAGCAGCGTTCACAGCAGAACCCCTAATTACAATGAGCAGTTCTTC.